These T cell receptor beta chains were read from a single sample in a study of response to subunit inactivated influenza vaccine. TCRdb ran MiXCR on the RT-PCR reads and lists one entry per CDR3 protein. The sample lists around 580,000 distinct CDR3 sequences; 10% to 15% were seen once. Sequencing was performed on PBMCs from blood, taken on the day of vaccination. The receptors were sampled from a man between 45 and 60 years old who received an inactivated influenza vaccine. Each CDR3 is given with its conserved first and last residue.

v_call: TRBV6-1; j_call: TRBJ2-3; cdr3_aa: CASLPSHLSDTQYF
v_call: TRBV14; j_call: TRBJ2-1; cdr3_aa: CASSQEGWRTYNEQFF
v_call: TRBV7-2; j_call: TRBJ2-7; cdr3_aa: CASSLVGTSSGEQYF
v_call: TRBV7-2; j_call: TRBJ2-1; cdr3_aa: CASSWGLAGGENEQFF
v_call: TRBV2; j_call: TRBJ2-4; cdr3_aa: CASSKGALDKNIQYF
v_call: TRBV9; j_call: TRBJ2-1; cdr3_aa: CASSVAGLAATYNEQFF
v_call: TRBV5-1; j_call: TRBJ2-3; cdr3_aa: CASSLPLDPSTDTQYF
v_call: TRBV3-1; j_call: TRBJ1-3; cdr3_aa: CASRRIGRGNTIYF
v_call: TRBV7-9; j_call: TRBJ2-7; cdr3_aa: CASSVGGPYEQYF
v_call: TRBV12-3/TRBV12-4; j_call: TRBJ1-5; cdr3_aa: CASSPLSGRIQPQHF
v_call: TRBV3-1; j_call: TRBJ2-7; cdr3_aa: CASSHWEYEQYF
v_call: TRBV6-5; j_call: TRBJ1-1; cdr3_aa: CASSYLGDTEAFF
v_call: TRBV10-3; j_call: TRBJ1-3; cdr3_aa: CAISQISSGNTIYF
v_call: TRBV7-2; j_call: TRBJ2-3; cdr3_aa: CASSLVPVGATDTQYF
v_call: TRBV6-5; j_call: TRBJ2-1; cdr3_aa: CASSYYGASRTLTWGAYNEQFF
v_call: TRBV29-1; j_call: TRBJ2-7; cdr3_aa: CSVRDGLKGYEQYF
v_call: TRBV6-6; j_call: TRBJ1-2; cdr3_aa: CASSPGLNYGYTF
v_call: TRBV5-1; j_call: TRBJ2-5; cdr3_aa: CASSSRQEYQETQYF
v_call: TRBV20-1; j_call: TRBJ2-3; cdr3_aa: CSARLLGVFTDTQYF
v_call: TRBV3-1; j_call: TRBJ2-5; cdr3_aa: CASSQGQLLATQYF
v_call: TRBV4-2; j_call: TRBJ2-1; cdr3_aa: CASSQDHEQFF
v_call: TRBV7-2; j_call: TRBJ2-1; cdr3_aa: CASSDRDKVSDEQFF
v_call: TRBV7-8; j_call: TRBJ2-1; cdr3_aa: CASSPYRPGQGYNEQFF
v_call: TRBV7-2; j_call: TRBJ1-3; cdr3_aa: CASSLGHSSGNTIYF
v_call: TRBV10-2; j_call: TRBJ2-3; cdr3_aa: CASRNIGTDTQYF
v_call: TRBV7-9; j_call: TRBJ2-3; cdr3_aa: CASSPQLAGVFTDTQYF
v_call: TRBV28; j_call: TRBJ2-5; cdr3_aa: CASSLASQETQYF
v_call: TRBV10-2; j_call: TRBJ2-1; cdr3_aa: CASRLLVSGNEQFF
v_call: TRBV7-8; j_call: TRBJ2-7; cdr3_aa: CASSYFPGRSSYEQYF
v_call: TRBV24-1; j_call: TRBJ2-5; cdr3_aa: CATSDSYSGSETQYF
v_call: TRBV4-3; j_call: TRBJ2-1; cdr3_aa: CASSQKGQGHHNEQFF
v_call: TRBV7-2; j_call: TRBJ1-6; cdr3_aa: CASSFGQLYNSPLHF
v_call: TRBV20-1; j_call: TRBJ2-5; cdr3_aa: CSARESGGTETQYF
v_call: TRBV27; j_call: TRBJ1-2; cdr3_aa: CASSLQGRNYGYTF
v_call: TRBV24-1; j_call: TRBJ2-2; cdr3_aa: CATSEVEPNTGELFF
v_call: TRBV12-3/TRBV12-4; j_call: TRBJ2-7; cdr3_aa: CASSLVEGEQYF
v_call: TRBV29-1; j_call: TRBJ2-2; cdr3_aa: CSVVGLAGELFF